These 32 T cell receptor beta chains originate from one sample sequenced in a study of T cell clones after liver transplantation. Assay used: immunoSEQ multiplex PCR; TCRdb lists only in-frame clones, some missing. Among around 77,000 clones listed, 80% were seen once. Material: CD4+ T cells from blood, obtained 12 months after liver transplant. The receptors were gathered from a human patient who received a liver transplant. Some T cells may be supplied by the graft donor.

The V and J genes are TRBV4-3 and TRBJ2-1; the D is unclear. Germline V lookup: CDR1 LGHNA, CDR2 YSLEER. V was clipped by 4 bases and J by 0 bases, with 13 bases between them. The CDR3 is 16 residues long. The CDR3 sequence is CASSPGTVRSYNEQFF. Written as DNA, the CDR3 is TGCGCCAGCAGCCCCGGAACTGTTCGCTCCTACAATGAGCAGTTCTTC.

This clone was detected only a few times. The chain carries TRBV7-3 and TRBJ2-7, with D possibly matching TRBD1 (6 bases). V was trimmed by 1 base and J by 5 bases, leaving 15 bases between them. Germline values: CDR1 SGHTA, CDR2 FQGTGA. This CDR3 contains 15 residues. As DNA, the CDR3 is TGTGCCAGCAGCTTAAACCCGACTACAGGGAACGAGCAGTACTTC. Translated: CASSLNPTTGNEQYF.

DNA for the CDR3: TGTGCCAGTAGTATGGGACAGGGGATTTATACTGAAGCTTTCTTT. Its protein is CASSMGQGIYTEAFF. The chain links TRBV19 to TRBJ1-1; TRBD1 matches 10 bases. Germline CDR1 LNHDA, CDR2 SQIVND (reference sequence). The J segment lost 5 bases and the V segment lost 3 bases, leaving 6 bases of the junction unmatched. This CDR3 spans 15 amino acids.

The genes are TRBV5-1 and TRBJ2-6; TRBD2 matches at 7 bases. CDR3 size: 17 residues. Germline V gene sequence: CDR1 SGHRS, CDR2 YFSETQ. Germline trimming cut 0 bases from V and 0 bases from J; bases unmatched to any gene: 3. CDR3 in DNA: TGCGCCAGCAGCTTGGCCGGGGGGAGCTCTGGGGCCAACGTCCTGACTTTC. As protein: CASSLAGGSSGANVLTF. Full variable domain (outside the CDR3, taken from reference TRBV5-1 and TRBJ2-6): KAGVTQTPRYLIKTRGQQVTLSCSPISGHRSVSWYQQTPGQGLQFLFEYFSETQRNKGNFPGRFSGRQFSNSRSEMNVSTLELGDSALYLCASSLAGGSSGANVLTFGAGSRLTVL.

The chain is built from TRBV5-4 and TRBJ2-5, with D possibly being TRBD1 (7 bases). The CDR3 is 16 residues long. The V end was cut by 0 bases, the J end by 2 bases, with 14 bases between. The germline CDR1 and CDR2 sequences are SGHNT and YYREEE (reference sequence). In DNA, the CDR3 is TGTGCCAGCAGCTTGGCGGCAGGGGGAGGTCAAGAGACCCAGTACTTC. Protein: CASSLAAGGGQETQYF.

A note on this clone: One end of the junction does not line up with germline, which may come from a read error. The chain is built from TRBV6-1 and TRBJ2-3; TRBD1 might be the D (6 bases). CDR1 is MNHNS and CDR2 is SASEGT in the germline V gene. The CDR3 has 13 amino acids. The CDR3 DNA reads as TGTGCCAGCAGGGAAGGACAGTTTGATACGCAGTATTTT. It codes for CASREGQFDTQYF.

This clone has just one count. V is TRBV6-1 and J is TRBJ1-1; D unclear. The V gene's germline CDR1 is MNHNS and CDR2 SASEGT. V lost 2 bases to trimming and J lost 1 base, with 20 bases between them. The CDR3 sequence is 18 residues long. The DNA for the CDR3 is TGTGCCAGCAGTGAAAGTTTGGTTCGTCCGGCGCAGAACACTGAAGCTTTCTTT. This translates into CASSESLVRPAQNTEAFF.

This chain links TRBV9 with TRBJ2-1, with TRBD2 matching 10 bases. CDR1 is SGDLS, CDR2 YYNGEE, per germline. The CDR3 has 17 residues. V was pared by 3 bases and J by 1 base, with 7 bases of the junction left unmatched. CDR3 loop: CASSGRLSGRSYNEQFF. Here the CDR3 DNA reads TGTGCCAGCAGCGGAAGGCTTAGCGGGAGGTCCTACAATGAGCAGTTCTTC.

The chain links TRBV5-1 to TRBJ1-5, with D possibly TRBD1 on 6 matching bases. The CDR3 has 16 residues. Trimming took 2 bases from V and 0 from J, leaving 12 bases between them. Germline assignment: CDR1 SGHRS and CDR2 YFSETQ. CDR3 amino acids: CASSLQGLNSNQPQHF. The CDR3 DNA sequence: TGCGCCAGCAGCTTACAGGGTCTTAATAGCAATCAGCCCCAGCATTTT.

This clone was found a few times. This chain connects TRBV28 to TRBJ2-3; D is unclear. CDR3 length equals 13 residues. V lost 7 bases, J lost 5 bases, and 13 bases lay in between. Germline loops: CDR1 MDHEN, CDR2 SYDVKM. The CDR3 DNA follows: TGTGCCAGCAATACCGGGTTGAAAGATACGCAGTATTTT. Its protein is CASNTGLKDTQYF. The entire variable domain, with the rest obtained from reference TRBV28 and TRBJ2-3, is as follows: DVKVTQSSRYLVKRTGEKVFLECVQDMDHENMFWYRQDPGLGLRLIYFSYDVKMKEKGDIPEGYSVSREKKERFSLILESASTNQTSMYLCASNTGLKDTQYFGPGTRLTVL.

The chain carries TRBV5-1 and TRBJ2-2, with a tentative D call TRBD2 (5 bases). The V gene lost 1 base and the J gene lost 4 bases, with 8 bases spanning the gap. This CDR3 contains 14 residues. Germline V gives CDR1 SGHRS, CDR2 YFSETQ. This CDR3 is CASSLSGITGELFF. The DNA of the CDR3 is TGCGCCAGCAGCTTGTCGGGAATCACCGGGGAGCTGTTTTTT.

The rearrangement joins TRBV27 to TRBJ1-2; tentatively, D is TRBD1 (6 bases). The V end was cut by 0 bases, the J end by 8 bases, with 16 bases between. The CDR3 is 15 amino acids. Looked up from germline, CDR1 is MNHEY and CDR2 is SMNVEV (reference sequence). This chain's CDR3 is CASSLSGTSGSGYTF. CDR3 nucleotides: TGTGCCAGCAGTTTATCCGGGACATCAGGGTCCGGCTACACCTTC.

V is TRBV19 and J is TRBJ2-3, with D perhaps TRBD1 (5 bases). Trimming shortened V by 7 bases and J by 2 bases, and 10 bases separated the two germline ends. The CDR3 length is 13 residues. The V gene's germline CDR1 is LNHDA and CDR2 SQIVND (reference sequence). CDR3 sequence reads: CASTQGHTDTQYF. For the CDR3, the DNA is TGTGCCAGTACGCAGGGCCACACAGATACGCAGTATTTT.

This chain connects TRBV9 to TRBJ2-5, with 7 bases that match TRBD1. The CDR3 loop spans 14 amino acids. Per germline, CDR1 SGDLS and CDR2 YYNGEE. V lost 3 bases to trimming and J lost 2 bases; unmatched junction nucleotides: 4. This CDR3 reads CASSGWDRQETQYF. In DNA, the CDR3 is TGTGCCAGCAGCGGCTGGGACAGACAAGAGACCCAGTACTTC.

The chain couples TRBV6-5 to TRBJ1-1; D not certain. This CDR3 spans 15 amino acids. The V end was cut by 4 bases, the J end by 8 bases, with 20 bases between. CDR1 and CDR2 (germline): MNHEY, SVGAGI. CDR3 sequence reads: CASSSPNGVYGEAFF. The DNA for the CDR3 is TGTGCCAGCAGTTCGCCGAACGGGGTCTACGGGGAAGCTTTCTTT.

The J gene is TRBJ1-1, the V gene TRBV19; D possibly corresponds to TRBD1 (6 bases). This CDR3 is built from 15 residues. Per the germline V gene, CDR1 is LNHDA and CDR2 is SQIVND (reference sequence). Deletions cut 4 bases from V and 4 bases from J, with 16 bases between. CDR3 coding DNA: TGTGCCAGTAGTAAAGGGGGGGGTGCCGTCACTGAAGCTTTCTTT. Protein sequence: CASSKGGGAVTEAFF.

The gene calls are TRBV19 and TRBJ1-4; D is unresolved. Germline CDR1 is LNHDA and CDR2 is SQIVND (reference sequence). This CDR3 spans 15 amino acids. Trimming stripped 3 bases from V and 10 bases from J, with 18 bases between. CDR3 sequence (DNA): TGTGCCAGTAGTATGGCGGGCAGCAGGCAGTCAAAACTGTTTTTT. This encodes CASSMAGSRQSKLFF.

This chain uses TRBV7-2 with TRBJ1-1; D not certain. This CDR3 has 13 amino acids. Deletions cut 4 bases from V and 4 bases from J, with 10 bases between. Germline CDR1 is SGHTA and CDR2 is FQGNSA. CDR3 nucleotide sequence: TGTGCCAGCAGCTCCAGACACCTCACTGAAGCTTTCTTT. Its translation: CASSSRHLTEAFF.

This clone was counted only a few times. This chain connects TRBV7-2 to TRBJ1-2; D ambiguous. V lost 1 base and J lost 4, with 10 bases in between. CDR1 is SGHTA, CDR2 FQGNSA, per germline. The CDR3 runs 14 residues. CDR3 sequence (DNA): TGTGCCAGCAGCTTAGAAGGAGGACCCTATGGCTACACCTTC. Residues: CASSLEGGPYGYTF. Supplemented by reference TRBV7-2 and TRBJ1-2, the full variable domain reads GAGVSQSPSNKVTEKGKDVELRCDPISGHTALYWYRQSLGQGLEFLIYFQGNSAPDKSGLPSDRFSAERTGGSVSTLTIQRTQQEDSAVYLCASSLEGGPYGYTFGSGTRLTVV.

The chain's CDR3 is CASSGSGVNTGELFF. CDR3 bases: TGTGCCAGCAGCGGTTCGGGGGTCAACACCGGGGAGCTGTTTTTT. The V and J genes are TRBV7-8 and TRBJ2-2; D perhaps matches TRBD2 (6 bases). Germline V gene sequence: CDR1 SGHVS, CDR2 FQNEAQ. The V end lost 5 bases, the J end lost 2 bases, and 12 bases lay between the germline ends. The CDR3 contains 15 residues.

This clone was seen a few times. The chain employs TRBV5-4 and TRBJ2-5; tentatively, D is TRBD1 (6 bases). Between the trimmed V and J ends, which lost 4 bases and 0 bases, there was a span of 10 bases. CDR1 and CDR2 (germline): SGHNT, YYREEE (reference sequence). The CDR3 contains 14 residues. This CDR3 reads CASSPRGYQETQYF. CDR3 DNA: TGTGCCAGCAGCCCTAGGGGGTACCAAGAGACCCAGTACTTC.

V gene TRBV28 combines with J gene TRBJ2-4; D is possibly TRBD2 (6 bases). This CDR3 comprises 13 residues. Germline lookup yields CDR1 MDHEN and CDR2 SYDVKM. Trimming took off 4 bases at V and 15 bases at J, with 19 bases between the two ends. DNA of the CDR3: TGTGCCAGCAGTTCATGGGGCGGGAAGTCTCCGTACTTC. Translation gives CASSSWGGKSPYF.

This clone was observed a few times. Different DNA sequences within this sample yield the same CDR3. The CDR3 loop reads CASSLDPGKLTEAFF. As DNA, the CDR3 is TGTGCCAGCAGCTTAGATCCAGGAAAACTCACTGAAGCTTTCTTT. The J gene is TRBJ1-1, the V gene TRBV11-2; D gene unclear. CDR3 size: 15 residues. The germline CDR1 and CDR2 sequences are SGHAT and FQNNGV. The V end was cut by 0 bases, the J end by 4 bases, with 12 bases between.

This chain links TRBV5-1 with TRBJ1-3; the D gene is possibly TRBD1 (5 bases). CDR1 is SGHRS and CDR2 is YFSETQ in the germline V gene. The CDR3 loop spans 16 amino acids. Deletions cut 4 bases from V and 0 bases from J, with 14 bases between. The CDR3 protein is CASSREGPVSGNTIYF. The CDR3 region has the DNA TGCGCCAGCAGCCGGGAGGGGCCCGTCTCTGGAAACACCATATATTTT.

The chain uses TRBV4-3 and TRBJ2-7; 8 bases align to TRBD2. CDR1 is LGHNA and CDR2 is YSLEER in the germline V gene. The J segment lost 3 bases and the V segment lost 2 bases, leaving 12 bases of the junction unmatched. The CDR3 sequence is 17 residues long. The CDR3 DNA reads TGCGCCAGCAGCCAATCCCCGAGCGGGAGTGCCCTCTACGAGCAGTACTTC. This gives the protein CASSQSPSGSALYEQYF.

This clone was detected only a few times. V and J are TRBV27 and TRBJ2-1; D is unclear. CDR1 MNHEY and CDR2 SMNVEV come from the germline V gene (reference sequence). This CDR3 region has 15 residues. Trimming removed 5 bases at V and 4 bases at J, with 15 bases between. The CDR3, as DNA: TGTGCCAGCAGTCTTGAAGGGCCCATATACAATGAGCAGTTCTTC. Its translation: CASSLEGPIYNEQFF.

The chain uses TRBV28 and TRBJ2-5, with D perhaps given as TRBD1 or TRBD2 (6 bases each). The CDR3 extends over 16 amino acids. Trimming stripped 0 bases from V and 1 base from J, with 12 bases between. The germline V gene has CDR1 MDHEN and CDR2 SYDVKM. CDR3 in amino acids: CASSLWGGPAQETQYF. CDR3 nucleotide sequence: TGTGCCAGCAGTTTATGGGGGGGCCCTGCCCAAGAGACCCAGTACTTC.

For the CDR3, the DNA is TGTGCCAGCAGTGAAGACCTAGACAATGAGCAGTTCTTC. Translating gives CASSEDLDNEQFF. The chain carries TRBV2 and TRBJ2-1, with no clear D. Trimming cost V 1 base and J 5 bases, with 6 bases left between them. Germline CDR1 reads SNHLY; CDR2 reads FYNNEI. The CDR3 extends over 13 amino acids.

This clone has a handful of counts. The J gene is TRBJ1-5, the V gene TRBV7-8; 10 nucleotides line up with TRBD1. Germline V gives CDR1 SGHVS, CDR2 FQNEAQ. This CDR3 is built from 16 residues. J was trimmed by 3 bases and V by 5 bases; bases with no gene match: 7. The CDR3 nucleotides are TGTGCCAGCAGCCTAAGGGACAGGGGCAACAATCAGCCCCAGCATTTT. This sequence encodes CASSLRDRGNNQPQHF.

This clone was detected ten times or more. This sequence joins TRBV7-3 and TRBJ2-7; D is perhaps TRBD2 (6 bases). The V gene's germline CDR1 is SGHTA and CDR2 FQGTGA. There are 13 residues in the CDR3. V was cut by 5 bases and J by 7 bases, with 15 bases left in between. For the CDR3, the DNA is TGTGCCAGCAGCCGGGACTCCGTGGCAGAGCAGTACTTC. It yields the protein CASSRDSVAEQYF.

In its sample, this clone was seen a few times. V usage is TRBV2 and J usage is TRBJ1-5; D gene unclear. From germline, CDR1 is SNHLY and CDR2 FYNNEI. The CDR3 spans 13 residues. With 8 bases removed from V and 6 bases from J, the gap between germline ends came to 14 bases. The CDR3 DNA follows: TGTGCCAGCGGCCTTATGTGGGGTCAGCCCCAGCATTTT. This gives the protein CASGLMWGQPQHF.

This chain links TRBV25-1 with TRBJ2-7; either TRBD1 or TRBD2 may fit D (5 bases each). The length of the CDR3 is 16 residues. The germline CDR1 and CDR2 sequences are MGHDK and SYGVNS. The V gene lost 8 bases and the J gene lost 6 bases, with 26 bases spanning the gap. This CDR3 is CASRDDHGGRSGEQYF. In DNA form, the CDR3 reads TGTGCCAGCCGAGACGACCATGGGGGACGGTCAGGCGAGCAGTACTTC.